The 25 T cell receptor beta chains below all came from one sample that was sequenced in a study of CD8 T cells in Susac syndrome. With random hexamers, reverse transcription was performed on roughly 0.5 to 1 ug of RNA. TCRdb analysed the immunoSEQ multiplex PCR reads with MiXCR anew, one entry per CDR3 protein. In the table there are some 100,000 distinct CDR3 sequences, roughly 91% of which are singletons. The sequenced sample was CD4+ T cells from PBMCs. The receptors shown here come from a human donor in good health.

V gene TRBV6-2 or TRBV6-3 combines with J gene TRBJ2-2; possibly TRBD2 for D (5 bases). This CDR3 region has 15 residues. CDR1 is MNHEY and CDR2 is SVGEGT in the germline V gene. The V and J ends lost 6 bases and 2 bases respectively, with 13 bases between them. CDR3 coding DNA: TGTGCCAGCAGGGGAAACGGGGTAAACACCGGGGAGCTGTTTTTT. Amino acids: CASRGNGVNTGELFF.

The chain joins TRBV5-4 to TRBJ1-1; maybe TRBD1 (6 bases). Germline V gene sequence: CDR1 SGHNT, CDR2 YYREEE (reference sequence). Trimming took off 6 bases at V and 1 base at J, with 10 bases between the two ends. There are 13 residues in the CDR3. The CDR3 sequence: CASNPTGNTEAFF. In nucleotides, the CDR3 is TGTGCCAGCAATCCGACAGGGAACACTGAAGCTTTCTTT.

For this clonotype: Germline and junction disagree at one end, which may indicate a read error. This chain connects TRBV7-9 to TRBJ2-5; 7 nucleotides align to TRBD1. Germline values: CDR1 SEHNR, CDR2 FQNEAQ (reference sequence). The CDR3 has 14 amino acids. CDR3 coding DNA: TGTGCCGGCAGCCTGGGGACAGCTCAAGAGACCCAGTACTTC. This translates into CAGSLGTAQETQYF.

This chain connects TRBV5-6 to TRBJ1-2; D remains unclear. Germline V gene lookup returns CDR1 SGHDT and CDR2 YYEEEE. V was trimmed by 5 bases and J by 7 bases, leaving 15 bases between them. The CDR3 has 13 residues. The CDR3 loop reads CASREAGSGGYTF. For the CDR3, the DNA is TGTGCCAGCAGGGAAGCCGGCTCGGGTGGCTACACCTTC. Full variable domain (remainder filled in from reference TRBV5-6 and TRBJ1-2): DAGVTQSPTHLIKTRGQQVTLRCSPKSGHDTVSWYQQALGQGPQFIFQYYEEEERQRGNFPDRFSGHQFPNYSSELNVNALLLGDSALYLCASREAGSGGYTFGSGTRLTVV.

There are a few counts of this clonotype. The CDR3, as DNA: TGTGCCATCAGTAGGACAGCCTACAATGAGCAGTTCTTC. It codes for CAISRTAYNEQFF. V and J are TRBV10-3 and TRBJ2-1, with a weak D call TRBD1 (6 bases). CDR3 size: 13 residues. Germline CDR1 is ENHRY and CDR2 is SYGVKD. With 5 bases removed from V and 2 bases from J, the gap between germline ends came to 7 bases.

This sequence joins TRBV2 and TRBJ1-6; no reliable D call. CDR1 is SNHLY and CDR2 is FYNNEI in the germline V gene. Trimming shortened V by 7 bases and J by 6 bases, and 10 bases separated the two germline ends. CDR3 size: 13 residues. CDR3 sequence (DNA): TGTGCCAGCACTTGGGGTTCTAATTCACCCCTCCACTTT. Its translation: CASTWGSNSPLHF.

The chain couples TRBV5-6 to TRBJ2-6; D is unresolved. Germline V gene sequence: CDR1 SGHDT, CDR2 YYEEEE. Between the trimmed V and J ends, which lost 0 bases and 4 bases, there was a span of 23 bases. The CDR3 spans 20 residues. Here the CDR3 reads CASSLDDRRLRSVGANVLTF. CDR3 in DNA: TGTGCCAGCAGCTTGGATGACCGGCGGTTAAGATCTGTAGGGGCCAACGTCCTGACTTTC.

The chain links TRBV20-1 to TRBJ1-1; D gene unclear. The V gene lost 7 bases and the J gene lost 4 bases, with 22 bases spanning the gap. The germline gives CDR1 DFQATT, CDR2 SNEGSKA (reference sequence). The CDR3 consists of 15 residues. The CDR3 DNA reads TGCAGTGGAGTTGTCGGGAGGCACCAAGGCACTGAAGCTTTCTTT. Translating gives CSGVVGRHQGTEAFF.

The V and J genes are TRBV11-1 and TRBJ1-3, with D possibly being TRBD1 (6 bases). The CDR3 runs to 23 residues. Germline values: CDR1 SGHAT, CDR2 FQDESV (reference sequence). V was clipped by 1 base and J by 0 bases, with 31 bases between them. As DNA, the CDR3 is TGTGCCAGCAGCTTAGAATCCGGGACGGACAGAAGAGCTCTGGAGGGCTCTGGAAACACCATATATTTT. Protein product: CASSLESGTDRRALEGSGNTIYF.

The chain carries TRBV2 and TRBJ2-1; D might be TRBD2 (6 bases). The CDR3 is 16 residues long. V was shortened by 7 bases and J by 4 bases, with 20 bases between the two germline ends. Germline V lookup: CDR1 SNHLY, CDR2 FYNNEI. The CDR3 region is CASIRGVAASYNEQFF. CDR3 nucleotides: TGTGCCAGCATCCGCGGAGTAGCGGCCTCTTACAATGAGCAGTTCTTC. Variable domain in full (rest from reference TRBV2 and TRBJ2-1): EPEVTQTPSHQVTQMGQEVILRCVPISNHLYFYWYRQILGQKVEFLVSFYNNEISEKSEIFDDQFSVERPDGSNFTLKIRSTKLEDSAMYFCASIRGVAASYNEQFFGPGTRLTVL.

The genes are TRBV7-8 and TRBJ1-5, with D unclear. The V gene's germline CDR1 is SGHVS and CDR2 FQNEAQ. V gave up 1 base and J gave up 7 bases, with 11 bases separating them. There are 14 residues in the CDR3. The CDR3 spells CASSLGAVWQPQHF. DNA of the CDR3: TGTGCCAGCAGCTTAGGAGCAGTCTGGCAGCCCCAGCATTTT.

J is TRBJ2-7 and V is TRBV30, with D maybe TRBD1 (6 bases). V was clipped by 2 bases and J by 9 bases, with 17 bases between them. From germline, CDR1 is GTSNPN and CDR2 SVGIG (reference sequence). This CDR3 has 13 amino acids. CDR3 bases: TGTGCCTGGAGTTCCATGGGGGCGGTGTTGCAGTACTTC. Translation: CAWSSMGAVLQYF.

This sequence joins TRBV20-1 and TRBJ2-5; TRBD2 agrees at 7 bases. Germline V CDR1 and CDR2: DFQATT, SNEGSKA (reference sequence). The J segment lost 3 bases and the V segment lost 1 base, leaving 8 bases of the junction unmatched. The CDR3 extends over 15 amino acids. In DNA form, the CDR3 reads TGCAGTGCTAGAGTAGATCGTACTAGCGAAGAGACCCAGTACTTC. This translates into CSARVDRTSEETQYF.

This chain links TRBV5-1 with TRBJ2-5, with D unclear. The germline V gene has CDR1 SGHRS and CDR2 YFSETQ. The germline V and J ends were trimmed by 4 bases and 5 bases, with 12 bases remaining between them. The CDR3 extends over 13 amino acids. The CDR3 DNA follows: TGCGCCAGCAGCCGCCCGCTATGGGAGACCCAGTACTTC. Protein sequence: CASSRPLWETQYF.

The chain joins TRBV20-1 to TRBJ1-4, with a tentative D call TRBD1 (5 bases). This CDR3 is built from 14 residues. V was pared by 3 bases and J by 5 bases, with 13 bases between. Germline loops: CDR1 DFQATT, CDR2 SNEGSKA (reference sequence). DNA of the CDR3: TGCAGTGCTAGCGAGACAGTGAGGAATGAAAAACTGTTTTTT. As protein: CSASETVRNEKLFF.

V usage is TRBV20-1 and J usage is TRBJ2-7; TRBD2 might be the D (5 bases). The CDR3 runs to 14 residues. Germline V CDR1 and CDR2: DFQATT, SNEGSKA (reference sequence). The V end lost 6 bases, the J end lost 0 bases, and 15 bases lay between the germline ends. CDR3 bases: TGCAGTGCGTCGGGGAAGCGGTCCTCCTACGAGCAGTACTTC. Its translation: CSASGKRSSYEQYF.

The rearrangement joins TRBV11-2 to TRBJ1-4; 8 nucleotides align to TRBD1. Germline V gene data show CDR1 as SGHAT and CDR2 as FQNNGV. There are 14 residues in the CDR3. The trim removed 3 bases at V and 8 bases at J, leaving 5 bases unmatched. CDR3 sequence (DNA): TGTGCCAGCAGCTTTTGGACAGGGAGGGAAAAACTGTTTTTT. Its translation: CASSFWTGREKLFF.

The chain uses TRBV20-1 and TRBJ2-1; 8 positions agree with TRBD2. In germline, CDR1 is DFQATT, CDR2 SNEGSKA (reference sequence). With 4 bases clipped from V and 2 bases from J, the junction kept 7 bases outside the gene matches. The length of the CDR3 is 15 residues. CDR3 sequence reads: CSAKSSGSPYNEQFF. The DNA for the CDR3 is TGCAGTGCTAAGTCGAGCGGGAGTCCCTACAATGAGCAGTTCTTC.

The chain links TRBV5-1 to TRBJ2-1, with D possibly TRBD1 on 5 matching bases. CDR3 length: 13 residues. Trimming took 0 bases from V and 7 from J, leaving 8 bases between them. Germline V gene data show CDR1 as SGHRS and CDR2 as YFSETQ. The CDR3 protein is CASSLARVNEQFF. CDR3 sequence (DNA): TGCGCCAGCAGCTTGGCCAGGGTTAATGAGCAGTTCTTC.

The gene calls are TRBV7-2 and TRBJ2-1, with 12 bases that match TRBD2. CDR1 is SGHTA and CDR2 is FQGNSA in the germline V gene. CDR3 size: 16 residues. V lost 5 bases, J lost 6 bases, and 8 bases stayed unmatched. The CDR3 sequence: CASSAPGLAGTNEQFF. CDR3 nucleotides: TGTGCCAGCAGCGCCCCCGGACTAGCGGGAACCAATGAGCAGTTCTTC.

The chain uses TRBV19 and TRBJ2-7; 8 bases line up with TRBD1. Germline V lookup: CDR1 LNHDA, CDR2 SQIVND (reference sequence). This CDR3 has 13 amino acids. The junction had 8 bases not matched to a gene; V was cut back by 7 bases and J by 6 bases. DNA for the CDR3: TGTGCCAGTACCCCGGGACAGGTCGGCGAGCAGTACTTC. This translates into CASTPGQVGEQYF. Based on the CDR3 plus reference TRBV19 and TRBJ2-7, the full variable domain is DGGITQSPKYLFRKEGQNVTLSCEQNLNHDAMYWYRQDPGQGLRLIYYSQIVNDFQKGDIAEGYSVSREKKESFPLTVTSAQKNPTAFYLCASTPGQVGEQYFGPGTRLTVT.

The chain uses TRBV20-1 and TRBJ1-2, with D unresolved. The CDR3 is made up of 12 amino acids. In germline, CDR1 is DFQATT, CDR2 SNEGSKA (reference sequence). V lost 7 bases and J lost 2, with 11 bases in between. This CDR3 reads CSGTDPNYGYTF. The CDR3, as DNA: TGCAGTGGAACTGATCCGAACTATGGCTACACCTTC.

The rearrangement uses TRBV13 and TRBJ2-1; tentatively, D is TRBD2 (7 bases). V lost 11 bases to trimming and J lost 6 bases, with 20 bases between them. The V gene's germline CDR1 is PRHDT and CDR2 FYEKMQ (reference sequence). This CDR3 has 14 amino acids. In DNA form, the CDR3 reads TGTGCCGGGGGGCCCATGTCGGGAGGCAATGAGCAGTTCTTC. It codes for CAGGPMSGGNEQFF.

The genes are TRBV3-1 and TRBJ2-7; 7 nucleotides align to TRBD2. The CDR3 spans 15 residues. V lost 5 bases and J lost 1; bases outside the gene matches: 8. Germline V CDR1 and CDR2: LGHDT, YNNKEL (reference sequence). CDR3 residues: CASSVASGPSYEQYF. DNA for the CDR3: TGTGCCAGCAGCGTTGCTAGCGGTCCGTCCTACGAGCAGTACTTC.

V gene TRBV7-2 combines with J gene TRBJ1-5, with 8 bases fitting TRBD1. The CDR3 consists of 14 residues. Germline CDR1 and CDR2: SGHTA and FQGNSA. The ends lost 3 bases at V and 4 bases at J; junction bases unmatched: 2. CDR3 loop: CASSLGQVNQPQHF. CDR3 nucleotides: TGTGCCAGCAGCTTGGGACAGGTGAATCAGCCCCAGCATTTT.